The sequence of this T cell receptor beta chain was determined in a study of monozygotic twins with inflammatory bowel disease. Germline CDR1 is SGHRS and CDR2 is YFSETQ. CDR3 length: 15 residues. TCRdb re-analyzed the 5' RACE reads; it lists each CDR3 protein once, without DNA. The sample totals approximately 330,000 distinct CDR3 sequences. The sequence came from a human donor with ulcerative colitis or Crohn's disease, or a healthy co-twin of an affected twin (not recorded which). J is TRBJ2-1 and V is TRBV5-1; TCRdb gives TRBD1 as the D gene, but with no DNA this cannot be confirmed. Sequencing input: blood. The CDR3 sequence is CASSFGGTGYNEQFF.